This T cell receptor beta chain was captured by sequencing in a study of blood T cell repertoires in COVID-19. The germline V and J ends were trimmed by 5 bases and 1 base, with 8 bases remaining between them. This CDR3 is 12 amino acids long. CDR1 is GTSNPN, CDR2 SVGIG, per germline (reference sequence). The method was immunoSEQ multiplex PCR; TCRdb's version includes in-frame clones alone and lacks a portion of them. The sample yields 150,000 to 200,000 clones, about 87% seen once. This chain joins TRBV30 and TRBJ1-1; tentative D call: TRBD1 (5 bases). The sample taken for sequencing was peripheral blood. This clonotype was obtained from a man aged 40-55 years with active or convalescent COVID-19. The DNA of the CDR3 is TGTGCCTGGGGCAGGGAGAACACTGAAGCTTTCTTT. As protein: CAWGRENTEAFF. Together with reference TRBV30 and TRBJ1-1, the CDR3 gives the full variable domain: SQTIHQWPATLVQPVGSPLSLECTVEGTSNPNLYWYRQAAGRGLQLLFYSVGIGQISSEVPQNLSASRPQDRQFILSSKKLLLSDSGFYLCAWGRENTEAFFGQGTRLTVV.